This TCR beta chain was documented in a study of T cells in localized non-small cell lung cancer. In this sample, this clone turned up once. What it binds is not known. Assay used: immunoSEQ multiplex PCR; TCRdb lists only in-frame clones, some missing. The sample contains 70,000 to 80,000 clones, 88% of which appear only once. Points from the study as a whole: The study sequenced only one region of the tumor. As a result, intratumor heterogeneity could not be excluded and remains possible. Turning up in adjacent lung were a median roughly 62 of the top 100 tumor clones.

V was clipped by 0 bases and J by 3 bases, with 16 bases between them. This CDR3 comprises 16 residues. CDR1 SGDLS and CDR2 YYNGEE come from the germline V gene. This TCR was recovered from a woman between 35 and 75 years old with stage I squamous cell lung carcinoma. The chain is built from TRBV9 and TRBJ2-7; D might be TRBD1 or TRBD2, each matching 6 bases. The sequences come from peripheral blood, collected before any cancer treatment. The CDR3 DNA reads as TGTGCCAGCAGCGTAGCTGTAGGAGGGGGTGTCTACGAGCAGTACTTC. Translation: CASSVAVGGGVYEQYF.